The 32 T cell receptor beta chains reported below all come from one sample, sequenced in a study of blood T cell repertoires in COVID-19. Generated by immunoSEQ multiplex PCR, the TCRdb table keeps only in-frame clones and is missing some. The sample shows nearly 200,000 clones, 84% of them seen only once. Source material: peripheral blood. These receptors were collected from a woman in her sixties or seventies with active or convalescent COVID-19.

This chain connects TRBV5-1 to TRBJ1-3; 8 bases are shared with TRBD1. This CDR3 has 18 residues. Trimming removed 0 bases from V and 0 bases from J; junction bases left unmatched: 8. Germline CDR1 and CDR2: SGHRS and YFSETQ. CDR3 region: CASSLGQGPTVSGNTIYF. The CDR3 DNA reads TGCGCCAGCAGCTTGGGACAGGGGCCAACCGTCTCTGGAAACACCATATATTTT. The entire variable domain, with the rest obtained from reference TRBV5-1 and TRBJ1-3, is as follows: KAGVTQTPRYLIKTRGQQVTLSCSPISGHRSVSWYQQTPGQGLQFLFEYFSETQRNKGNFPGRFSGRQFSNSRSEMNVSTLELGDSALYLCASSLGQGPTVSGNTIYFGEGSWLTVV.

The genes are TRBV3-1 (or the pseudogene TRBV3-2) and TRBJ2-1; TRBD1 matches 10 bases. This CDR3 comprises 17 residues. Germline assignment: CDR1 LGHDT and CDR2 YNNKEL (reference sequence). With 8 bases clipped from V and 0 bases from J, the junction kept 10 bases outside the gene matches. The CDR3 region is CASGMDRGFNSYNEQFF. The CDR3 DNA reads TGTGCCAGCGGTATGGACAGGGGGTTTAACTCCTACAATGAGCAGTTCTTC.

V usage is TRBV5-1 and J usage is TRBJ2-2; 9 bases map to TRBD1. The CDR3 is made up of 15 amino acids. The germline V gene encodes CDR1 SGHRS and CDR2 YFSETQ. V was clipped by 3 bases and J by 1 base; unmatched bases: 1. The CDR3 sequence is CASSWTGENTGELFF. CDR3 bases: TGCGCCAGCAGCTGGACAGGGGAGAACACCGGGGAGCTGTTTTTT. Full variable domain (remainder filled in from reference TRBV5-1 and TRBJ2-2): KAGVTQTPRYLIKTRGQQVTLSCSPISGHRSVSWYQQTPGQGLQFLFEYFSETQRNKGNFPGRFSGRQFSNSRSEMNVSTLELGDSALYLCASSWTGENTGELFFGEGSRLTVL.

V and J are TRBV10-3 and TRBJ2-7; tentative D call: TRBD1 (6 bases). This CDR3 is 12 amino acids long. V was trimmed by 6 bases and J by 6 bases, leaving 12 bases between them. Germline-derived CDR1 and CDR2 are ENHRY and SYGVKD. CDR3 DNA: TGTGCCATCAGGCGGACAGAACGCGAGCAGTACTTC. Its translation: CAIRRTEREQYF.

The V gene is TRBV2, the J gene TRBJ1-4, with D possibly matching TRBD1 (6 bases). The length of the CDR3 is 15 residues. The V gene's germline CDR1 is SNHLY and CDR2 FYNNEI. Trimming removed 6 bases at V and 7 bases at J, with 18 bases between. CDR3 protein: CASSNTGIRGEKLFF. CDR3 in DNA: TGTGCCAGCAGCAACACAGGGATTCGCGGTGAAAAACTGTTTTTT.

This chain uses TRBV4-1 with TRBJ2-1; D unresolved. Between the trimmed V and J ends, which lost 0 bases and 6 bases, there was a span of 9 bases. The germline V gene encodes CDR1 MGHRA and CDR2 YSYEKL. CDR3 length: 14 amino acids. CDR3 protein: CASSQEEQINEQFF. CDR3 in DNA: TGCGCCAGCAGCCAAGAAGAACAGATCAATGAGCAGTTCTTC.

This rearrangement joins TRBV6-2 or TRBV6-3 to TRBJ2-7; TRBD2 matches at 9 bases. The CDR3 is made up of 15 amino acids. V lost 6 bases to trimming and J lost 0 bases; unmatched junction nucleotides: 6. Germline V lookup: CDR1 MNHEY, CDR2 SVGEGT. CDR3 in DNA: TGTGCCAGCAGACCTAGCGGGGTCAGCTCCTACGAGCAGTACTTC. Translation gives CASRPSGVSSYEQYF.

This clone has just one count. V and J are TRBV28 and TRBJ2-7, with 7 bases fitting TRBD2. The CDR3 spans 13 residues. J gave up 7 bases and V 8 bases, and 11 bases lay outside the gene matches. Germline CDR1 is MDHEN and CDR2 is SYDVKM. The CDR3 loop reads CASEREISREQYF. In DNA form, the CDR3 reads TGTGCCAGCGAGCGGGAAATATCTAGGGAGCAGTACTTC.

V gene TRBV3-1 (or the pseudogene TRBV3-2) combines with J gene TRBJ1-2; D might be TRBD1 (6 bases). Trimming left V 2 bases short and J 5 bases short, with 15 bases between. Germline lookup yields CDR1 LGHDT and CDR2 YNNKEL (reference sequence). This CDR3 spans 15 amino acids. CDR3 in amino acids: CASSQNPNREYGYTF. In DNA form, the CDR3 reads TGTGCCAGCAGCCAAAACCCTAACAGGGAGTATGGCTACACCTTC.

J is TRBJ2-1 and V is TRBV19; 8 nucleotides line up with TRBD2. The V gene's germline CDR1 is LNHDA and CDR2 SQIVND (reference sequence). With V trimmed by 6 bases and J by 4 bases, 8 bases remained unmatched. This CDR3 has 15 residues. CDR3 loop: CASRPRLARYNEQFF. In nucleotides, the CDR3 is TGTGCCAGTAGACCGCGACTAGCGAGATACAATGAGCAGTTCTTC.

The chain employs TRBV6-2 or TRBV6-3 and TRBJ1-5, with a tentative D call TRBD1 (6 bases). Germline assignment: CDR1 MNHEY and CDR2 SVGEGT. Deletions cut 0 bases from V and 6 bases from J, with 12 bases between. The CDR3 consists of 15 residues. The CDR3: CASSYSGGKGQPQHF. For the CDR3, the DNA is TGTGCCAGCAGTTACTCAGGGGGAAAGGGTCAGCCCCAGCATTTT.

This chain uses TRBV19 with TRBJ2-5; no clear D gene. V was trimmed by 5 bases and J by 1 base, leaving 14 bases between them. Looked up from germline, CDR1 is LNHDA and CDR2 is SQIVND (reference sequence). The CDR3 consists of 15 residues. The DNA for the CDR3 is TGTGCCAGTAGTTCCCAGGCAGATGGCCAAGAGACCCAGTACTTC. Its translation is CASSSQADGQETQYF.

The chain is built from TRBV27 and TRBJ2-6; tentative D call: TRBD1 (6 bases). The germline V gene encodes CDR1 MNHEY and CDR2 SMNVEV (reference sequence). The CDR3 spans 16 residues. The V and J ends lost 7 bases and 2 bases respectively, with 15 bases between them. CDR3 residues: CASKQGVGPGANVLTF. In DNA, the CDR3 is TGTGCCAGCAAACAGGGCGTGGGTCCTGGGGCCAACGTCCTGACTTTC. Using reference TRBV27 and TRBJ2-6 for the parts outside the CDR3, the full variable domain is EAQVTQNPRYLITVTGKKLTVTCSQNMNHEYMSWYRQDPGLGLRQIYYSMNVEVTDKGDVPEGYKVSRKEKRNFPLILESPSPNQTSLYFCASKQGVGPGANVLTFGAGSRLTVL.

This clone was counted only a few times. J is TRBJ2-1 and V is TRBV7-9; maybe TRBD1 (5 bases). The V gene lost 3 bases and the J gene lost 5 bases, with 8 bases spanning the gap. Germline CDR1 is SEHNR and CDR2 is FQNEAQ (reference sequence). This CDR3 has 13 amino acids. CDR3 bases: TGTGCCAGCAGCTTCCGCAGGGACAATGAGCAGTTCTTC. It encodes CASSFRRDNEQFF.

The CDR3 region has the DNA TGCAGTGCTAGTCCAGGGGGCACAGATACGCAGTATTTT. It is translated as CSASPGGTDTQYF. The chain combines TRBV20-1 with TRBJ2-3; a weak D match, TRBD1 (6 bases). The CDR3 length is 13 residues. Germline CDR1 is DFQATT and CDR2 is SNEGSKA (reference sequence). Trimming took off 3 bases at V and 1 base at J, with 8 bases between the two ends.

This chain connects TRBV5-1 to TRBJ2-2, with D perhaps TRBD2 (6 bases). Germline assignment: CDR1 SGHRS and CDR2 YFSETQ. The ends were cut back, 1 base at V and 3 bases at J, with 10 bases in the middle. This CDR3 comprises 15 residues. The CDR3 is CASSLTGEYTGELFF. CDR3 sequence (DNA): TGCGCCAGCAGCTTGACGGGGGAGTACACCGGGGAGCTGTTTTTT.

The chain couples TRBV7-2 to TRBJ2-6; D is perhaps TRBD1 (5 bases). Trimming pared 1 base from V and 0 bases from J, leaving 13 bases between. The CDR3 is made up of 18 amino acids. CDR1 and CDR2 from the germline V gene are SGHTA and FQGNSA. Written as DNA, the CDR3 is TGTGCCAGCAGCTTAGATTCTGACAGACCCTCTGGGGCCAACGTCCTGACTTTC. It encodes CASSLDSDRPSGANVLTF.

The gene calls are TRBV12-5 and TRBJ2-2; 7 nucleotides line up with TRBD1. The CDR3 length is 19 residues. The trim removed 5 bases at V and 0 bases at J, leaving 15 bases unmatched. Germline V gene sequence: CDR1 LGHNT, CDR2 FRNRAP. The CDR3 loop reads CASGDPRDRVPTNTGELFF. The CDR3 region has the DNA TGTGCTAGTGGTGACCCCCGAGACAGGGTACCAACGAACACCGGGGAGCTGTTTTTT.

V and J are TRBV2 and TRBJ2-3; a weak D match, TRBD2 (6 bases). Trimming took 6 bases from V and 2 from J, leaving 9 bases between them. CDR1 is SNHLY and CDR2 is FYNNEI in the germline V gene. The CDR3 extends over 13 amino acids. CDR3 sequence: CASRREITDTQYF. DNA for the CDR3: TGTGCCAGCAGACGGGAGATCACAGATACGCAGTATTTT.

The V call is TRBV7-6, the J call TRBJ1-1; D may be TRBD1 (5 bases). Trimming shortened V by 5 bases and J by 4 bases, and 17 bases separated the two germline ends. This CDR3 has 15 residues. Germline V CDR1 and CDR2: SGHVS, FNYEAQ. DNA for the CDR3: TGTGCCAGCAGCCTAACGGCGCGCGGGGGCACTGAAGCTTTCTTT. It translates to CASSLTARGGTEAFF.

The chain joins TRBV18 to TRBJ2-1; TRBD1 matches 12 bases. Germline V gives CDR1 KGHSH, CDR2 LQKENI. V was pared by 6 bases and J by 7 bases, with 13 bases of the junction left unmatched. This CDR3 is 17 amino acids long. CDR3 DNA sequence: TGTGCCAGCTCCCTAGCCGGGACAGGGGGCCCAGTAAATGAGCAGTTCTTC. Residues: CASSLAGTGGPVNEQFF.

The rearrangement links TRBV4-1 to TRBJ2-3; 9 bases map to TRBD2. The V segment lost 0 bases and the J segment 5 bases; nucleotides outside the gene matches: 12. Germline CDR1 and CDR2: MGHRA and YSYEKL. This CDR3 contains 18 residues. For the CDR3, the DNA is TGCGCCAGCAGCCAAGATAAAGGGCGGGAGGGCCGGTTAGATACGCAGTATTTT. Translated: CASSQDKGREGRLDTQYF.

This sequence joins TRBV4-2 and TRBJ2-7; the D gene is possibly TRBD2 (6 bases). The CDR3 contains 16 residues. Trimming pared 0 bases from V and 2 bases from J, leaving 14 bases between. In germline, CDR1 is LGHNA, CDR2 YNFKEQ. The CDR3: CASSQDRLVLAYEQYF. DNA for the CDR3: TGTGCCAGCAGCCAAGACCGACTAGTTTTGGCCTACGAGCAGTACTTC.

The rearrangement links TRBV18 to TRBJ1-3, with 7 bases aligning to TRBD1. This CDR3 has 15 amino acids. V was clipped by 1 base and J by 4 bases; unmatched bases: 4. Germline V lookup: CDR1 KGHSH, CDR2 LQKENI. The DNA for the CDR3 is TGTGCCAGCTCACCACAGGGGGCGCGAGGAAACACCATATATTTT. Its translation is CASSPQGARGNTIYF.

The chain uses TRBV19 and TRBJ2-2; 10 nucleotides match TRBD1. Germline loops: CDR1 LNHDA, CDR2 SQIVND (reference sequence). V trimming: 1 base; J trimming: 2 bases; junction bases outside the gene matches: 7. The CDR3 length is 18 residues. This CDR3 reads CASSIVLRTGGNTGELFF. Here the CDR3 DNA reads TGTGCCAGTAGTATAGTCCTCAGGACAGGGGGAAACACCGGGGAGCTGTTTTTT. Combining the CDR3 with reference TRBV19 and TRBJ2-2 gives the whole variable domain DGGITQSPKYLFRKEGQNVTLSCEQNLNHDAMYWYRQDPGQGLRLIYYSQIVNDFQKGDIAEGYSVSREKKESFPLTVTSAQKNPTAFYLCASSIVLRTGGNTGELFFGEGSRLTVL.

This chain joins TRBV27 and TRBJ1-5, with a possible D match to TRBD1 (6 bases). The germline V gene has CDR1 MNHEY and CDR2 SMNVEV (reference sequence). The CDR3 length is 15 residues. Trimming pared 4 bases from V and 4 bases from J, leaving 14 bases between. In DNA, the CDR3 is TGTGCCAGCAGTTCTCAGACAGGTCCGAATCAGCCCCAGCATTTT. Its protein is CASSSQTGPNQPQHF.

This chain links TRBV10-3 with TRBJ2-1, with a possible D match to TRBD1 (5 bases). CDR1 is ENHRY and CDR2 is SYGVKD in the germline V gene. V gave up 2 bases and J gave up 7 bases, with 6 bases separating them. This CDR3 is 12 amino acids long. CDR3 DNA: TGTGCCATCAGTGAGGACAGTAATGAGCAGTTCTTC. Protein sequence: CAISEDSNEQFF.

V usage is TRBV7-3 and J usage is TRBJ2-6; 7 bases align to TRBD1. The germline V gene has CDR1 SGHTA and CDR2 FQGTGA. This CDR3 has 18 amino acids. The trim removed 0 bases at V and 2 bases at J, leaving 7 bases unmatched. Here the CDR3 reads CASSLTGTEPPGANVLTF. Written as DNA, the CDR3 is TGTGCCAGCAGCTTAACCGGGACAGAGCCTCCTGGGGCCAACGTCCTGACTTTC. Supplemented by reference TRBV7-3 and TRBJ2-6, the full variable domain reads GAGVSQTPSNKVTEKGKYVELRCDPISGHTALYWYRQSLGQGPEFLIYFQGTGAADDSGLPNDRFFAVRPEGSVSTLKIQRTERGDSAVYLCASSLTGTEPPGANVLTFGAGSRLTVL.

This clone was observed a single time. V gene TRBV5-6 combines with J gene TRBJ1-2; unclear D gene. This CDR3 comprises 15 residues. Trimming took 6 bases from V and 4 from J, leaving 19 bases between them. Germline V CDR1 and CDR2: SGHDT, YYEEEE. The CDR3 nucleotides read TGTGCCAGCACTACTCTTTGGCGGGCCCCCTATGGCTACACCTTC. Residues: CASTTLWRAPYGYTF.

The gene calls are TRBV28 and TRBJ1-3; 9 bases are a match to TRBD1. With V trimmed by 3 bases and J by 5 bases, 20 bases remained unmatched. Looked up from germline, CDR1 is MDHEN and CDR2 is SYDVKM. This CDR3 is built from 20 residues. The CDR3 loop reads CASSLIPPRQGGKARNTIYF. As DNA, the CDR3 is TGTGCCAGCAGTTTGATCCCCCCTCGACAGGGGGGAAAAGCTAGAAACACCATATATTTT. Based on the CDR3 plus reference TRBV28 and TRBJ1-3, the full variable domain is DVKVTQSSRYLVKRTGEKVFLECVQDMDHENMFWYRQDPGLGLRLIYFSYDVKMKEKGDIPEGYSVSREKKERFSLILESASTNQTSMYLCASSLIPPRQGGKARNTIYFGEGSWLTVV.

The rearrangement links TRBV2 to TRBJ2-1; D is ambiguous. The CDR3 is made up of 11 amino acids. Between the trimmed V and J ends, which lost 8 bases and 8 bases, there was a span of 10 bases. Germline CDR1 is SNHLY and CDR2 is FYNNEI. The CDR3 is CASGIADEQFF. The DNA for the CDR3 is TGTGCCAGCGGTATAGCCGATGAGCAGTTCTTC.

This chain connects TRBV5-5 to TRBJ2-1, with unresolved D. V was pared by 6 bases and J by 0 bases, with 10 bases between. CDR3 length: 14 residues. Germline V gene sequence: CDR1 SGHKS, CDR2 YYEKEE (reference sequence). The CDR3 coding sequence is TGTGCCAGCACGAGAGCGAGCTCCTACAATGAGCAGTTCTTC. Translation: CASTRASSYNEQFF.